The TCR beta chain under discussion was sequenced for a study of blood T cell repertoires in COVID-19. At the level of the study: Italy, Spain and the United States were the sources of the convalescent and acute COVID-19 samples.

The CDR3 covers 16 residues. V lost 3 bases and J lost 2; bases outside the gene matches: 6. CDR1 and CDR2 (germline): SGHRS, YFSETQ. Only one count was recorded for this clone. Sequencing was performed with immunoSEQ multiplex PCR; in TCRdb, only in-frame clones are kept and a portion is missing. The data hold hundreds of thousands of clones, with about four fifths observed a single time. Input material: peripheral blood. This TCR was sampled from a woman older than 75 with acute or convalescent COVID-19. The gene calls are TRBV5-1 and TRBJ1-5; 9 bases map to TRBD1. As DNA, the CDR3 is TGCGCCAGCAGCTCGGGACAGGGAGGACGCAATCAGCCCCAGCATTTT. It encodes CASSSGQGGRNQPQHF.